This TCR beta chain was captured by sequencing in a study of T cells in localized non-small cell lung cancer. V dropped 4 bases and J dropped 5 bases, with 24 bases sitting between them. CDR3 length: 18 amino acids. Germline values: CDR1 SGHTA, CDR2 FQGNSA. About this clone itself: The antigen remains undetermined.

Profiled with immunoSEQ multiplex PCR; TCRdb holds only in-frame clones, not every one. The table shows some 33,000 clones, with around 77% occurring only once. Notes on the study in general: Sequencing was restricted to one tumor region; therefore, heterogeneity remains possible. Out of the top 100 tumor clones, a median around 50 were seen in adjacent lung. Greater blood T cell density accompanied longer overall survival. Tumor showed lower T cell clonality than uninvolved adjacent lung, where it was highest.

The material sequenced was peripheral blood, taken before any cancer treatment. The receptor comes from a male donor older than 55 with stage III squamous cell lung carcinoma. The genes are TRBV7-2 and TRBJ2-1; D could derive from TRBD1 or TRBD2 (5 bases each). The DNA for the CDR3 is TGTGCCAGCAGCTCCCGAAGTTCCCCGGGGACCACTCACAATGAGCAGTTCTTC. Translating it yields CASSSRSSPGTTHNEQFF.